One sample yielded the 2 T cell receptor beta chains listed below, sequenced in a study of blood T cell repertoires in COVID-19. Sequenced by immunoSEQ multiplex PCR; TCRdb stores in-frame clones only, minus some. The data show approximately 110,000 clones, roughly four fifths seen once. Material: peripheral blood. These receptors all come from a man between 70 and 80 years old with acute or convalescent COVID-19.

The chain has TRBV2 and TRBJ1-5; 8 nucleotides agree with TRBD1. The CDR3 has 14 residues. The J segment lost 6 bases and the V segment lost 10 bases, leaving 11 bases of the junction unmatched. Looked up from germline, CDR1 is SNHLY and CDR2 is FYNNEI. The CDR3 loop is CATVADRGFQPQHF. DNA of the CDR3: TGTGCCACAGTAGCCGACAGGGGCTTTCAGCCCCAGCATTTT.

A few counts support this clone. This rearrangement joins TRBV7-8 to TRBJ2-7, with D perhaps TRBD2 (6 bases). Trimming took off 2 bases at V and 1 base at J, with 15 bases between the two ends. Germline CDR1 SGHVS, CDR2 FQNEAQ. CDR3 length equals 16 residues. In nucleotides, the CDR3 is TGTGCCAGCAGCTTAAGAAGCGGGCCATTTTCCTACGAGCAGTACTTC. Translation: CASSLRSGPFSYEQYF.